One sample yielded the 17 T cell receptor beta chains listed below, sequenced in a study of OX40 agonist ivuxolimab in advanced cancers. Only in-frame clones appear in the TCRdb table, and some are missing; sequencing was by immunoSEQ multiplex PCR. The data contain about 50,000 clones, around 90% of them singletons. The sample in question was CD4+ or CD8+ T cells sorted from blood, obtained in a trial of the OX40 agonist ivuxolimab. These receptors came from an adult with an advanced solid tumor such as melanoma, head and neck, liver or kidney cancer.

The genes are TRBV30 and TRBJ2-3, with D perhaps matching TRBD1 (6 bases). The CDR3 covers 18 residues. Germline CDR1 GTSNPN, CDR2 SVGIG (reference sequence). V lost 3 bases, J lost 8 bases, and 30 bases lay in between. CDR3 bases: TGTGCCTGGAGGGTCCTCCCGGGGACGGCTACAATCAGGGGTACGCAGTATTTT. This gives the protein CAWRVLPGTATIRGTQYF.

The rearrangement joins TRBV5-1 to TRBJ1-1; 9 bases line up with TRBD1. V dropped 4 bases and J dropped 5; count of bases not matched to a gene: 6. Germline V gives CDR1 SGHRS, CDR2 YFSETQ. The CDR3 has 14 amino acids. The CDR3, as DNA: TGCGCCAGCAGCACCGGGACAGGGTGGACTGAAGCTTTCTTT. Amino acids: CASSTGTGWTEAFF.

The CDR3 bases are TGTGCCATCAGTGAGGAGAAGGGACTAGCGGGAGGCCTCTACAATGAGCAGTTCTTC. Translating it yields CAISEEKGLAGGLYNEQFF. This chain joins TRBV10-3 and TRBJ2-1; 15 bases map to TRBD2. V was clipped by 2 bases and J by 3 bases; unmatched bases: 8. CDR1 is ENHRY, CDR2 SYGVKD, per germline. The CDR3 has 19 amino acids.

Sample share makes this clone medium-sized. This chain connects TRBV2 to TRBJ1-5; 7 bases line up with TRBD1. V shed 6 bases and J 5 bases; nucleotides not matched to a gene: 4. Germline loops: CDR1 SNHLY, CDR2 FYNNEI. The CDR3 is 13 residues long. In nucleotides, the CDR3 is TGTGCCAGCAGCGTAGACAGGGATCAGCCCCAGCATTTT. Translating gives CASSVDRDQPQHF.

J is TRBJ2-3 and V is TRBV2; maybe TRBD2 (5 bases). CDR3 length: 14 residues. CDR1 SNHLY and CDR2 FYNNEI come from the germline V gene. V dropped 0 bases and J dropped 3 bases, with 7 bases sitting between them. This CDR3 is CASSEARVTDTQYF. The CDR3 DNA reads as TGTGCCAGCAGTGAAGCGCGGGTTACAGATACGCAGTATTTT.

This clone was seen a single time. This sequence joins TRBV30 and TRBJ2-3; 10 nucleotides line up with TRBD2. This CDR3 comprises 16 residues. V shed 4 bases and J 6 bases; nucleotides not matched to a gene: 13. Germline V CDR1 and CDR2: GTSNPN, SVGIG (reference sequence). CDR3: CAWMKGLAGAGDTQYF. The CDR3 coding sequence is TGTGCCTGGATGAAAGGCCTAGCGGGGGCGGGGGATACGCAGTATTTT.

The J gene is TRBJ1-6, the V gene TRBV4-1, with unresolved D. Germline CDR1 MGHRA, CDR2 YSYEKL. The CDR3 totals 16 residues. V was trimmed by 0 bases and J by 4 bases, leaving 10 bases between them. CDR3 region: CASSQDSGSYNSPLHF. The CDR3 DNA sequence: TGCGCCAGCAGCCAAGATTCGGGGAGTTATAATTCACCCCTCCACTTT.

This clone appeared once. This rearrangement joins TRBV18 to TRBJ2-3; the match to TRBD2 covers 7 bases. Unmatched junction bases numbered 8, after V lost 3 bases and J lost 2 bases. CDR1 and CDR2 from the germline V gene are KGHSH and LQKENI. The CDR3 covers 16 residues. The chain's CDR3 is CASSPRLASSTDTQYF. CDR3 coding DNA: TGTGCCAGCTCACCCCGACTAGCCAGCTCCACAGATACGCAGTATTTT.

V and J are TRBV6-1 and TRBJ1-5; D ambiguous. V was shortened by 6 bases and J by 7 bases, with 16 bases between the two germline ends. CDR3 size: 14 residues. CDR1 and CDR2 from the germline V gene are MNHNS and SASEGT. The CDR3 region has the DNA TGTGCCAGCAGGCCCCTCGAGGAAAGGCAGCCCCAGCATTTT. This gives the protein CASRPLEERQPQHF.

The chain has TRBV5-8 and TRBJ2-3; the match to TRBD2 covers 10 bases. The germline gives CDR1 SGHTS, CDR2 YDEGEE. This CDR3 has 17 amino acids. V lost 2 bases to trimming and J lost 2 bases; unmatched junction nucleotides: 8. The DNA for the CDR3 is TGTGCCAGCAGCTTTGGGGGGGGACTAGCGAACACAGATACGCAGTATTTT. Its protein product is CASSFGGGLANTDTQYF.

The CDR3 loop reads CASSPGRGSYEQYF. Here the CDR3 DNA reads TGTGCCAGCAGCCCCGGCAGGGGTTCCTACGAGCAGTACTTC. This chain uses TRBV9 with TRBJ2-7; D might be TRBD1 (6 bases). The germline CDR1 and CDR2 sequences are SGDLS and YYNGEE. The CDR3 is made up of 14 amino acids. Trimming cost V 4 bases and J 1 base, with 12 bases left between them.

The CDR3 sequence is CASSTQGLSYEQYF. The CDR3 DNA follows: TGTGCCAGCAGCACCCAGGGGTTATCCTACGAGCAGTACTTC. The chain links TRBV5-4 to TRBJ2-5; possible D gene TRBD1, 6 bases. Matching the DNA end better, TRBJ2-7 makes the J call doubtful. In germline, CDR1 is SGHNT, CDR2 YYREEE (reference sequence). There are 14 residues in the CDR3.

V and J are TRBV19 and TRBJ1-4, with D hard to call. Deletions cut 3 bases from V and 0 bases from J, with 11 bases between. CDR1 and CDR2 from the germline V gene are LNHDA and SQIVND (reference sequence). This CDR3 is 16 amino acids long. Here the CDR3 reads CASSIRHGATNEKLFF. CDR3 DNA: TGTGCCAGTAGTATTCGTCACGGTGCAACTAATGAAAAACTGTTTTTT.

J is TRBJ2-5 and V is TRBV30, with D tentatively TRBD2 (6 bases). This CDR3 spans 13 amino acids. The germline CDR1 and CDR2 sequences are GTSNPN and SVGIG (reference sequence). V lost 5 bases, J lost 11 bases, and 21 bases lay in between. CDR3 sequence reads: CAWSKLEGAEQYF. CDR3 in DNA: TGTGCCTGGTCCAAATTGGAGGGAGCGGAGCAGTACTTC.

V is TRBV28 and J is TRBJ1-1, with D tentatively TRBD1 (6 bases). V was cut by 4 bases and J by 13 bases, with 19 bases left in between. Germline assignment: CDR1 MDHEN and CDR2 SYDVKM. The CDR3 is made up of 13 amino acids. The CDR3 reads CASSSGQSLLGFF. The CDR3 region has the DNA TGTGCCAGCAGTTCCGGACAGAGCCTGTTAGGTTTCTTT. Complete variable domain (other parts from reference TRBV28 and TRBJ1-1): DVKVTQSSRYLVKRTGEKVFLECVQDMDHENMFWYRQDPGLGLRLIYFSYDVKMKEKGDIPEGYSVSREKKERFSLILESASTNQTSMYLCASSSGQSLLGFFGQGTRLTVV.

The chain uses TRBV5-5 and TRBJ2-7; TRBD2 might be the D (5 bases). Trimming removed 3 bases from V and 4 bases from J, with 14 bases in between. The CDR3 length is 14 residues. Germline V CDR1 and CDR2: SGHKS, YYEKEE (reference sequence). CDR3 region: CASSSTLRVYEQYF. The CDR3 DNA follows: TGTGCCAGCAGCTCGACCCTGAGGGTTTACGAGCAGTACTTC.

This chain connects TRBV2 to TRBJ1-5; D is undetermined. Germline CDR1 reads SNHLY; CDR2 reads FYNNEI. V gave up 4 bases and J gave up 4 bases, with 14 bases separating them. The CDR3 has 15 amino acids. CDR3 nucleotides: TGTGCCAGCAGTGCCGGAGGTTTTACTAATCAGCCCCAGCATTTT. Its protein is CASSAGGFTNQPQHF.